The source of this T cell receptor beta chain is a study of tumor T cells in aggressive B-cell lymphoma. Repertoires were generated with immunoSEQ multiplex PCR, while TCRdb's copy carries only in-frame clones and drops some. The table records 400 to 550 clones, 70% to 90% of them present only once. The material sequenced was tumor tissue. This receptor was obtained from an adult with diffuse large B cell lymphoma.

The CDR3 DNA reads TGTGCCAGCTCGGGTCTGACCCGGGAGCAGTACTTC. Protein: CASSGLTREQYF. This sequence joins TRBV27 and TRBJ2-7; no definite D call. The CDR3 sequence is 12 residues long. V dropped 8 bases and J dropped 7 bases, with 15 bases sitting between them. The V gene's germline CDR1 is MNHEY and CDR2 SMNVEV (reference sequence).